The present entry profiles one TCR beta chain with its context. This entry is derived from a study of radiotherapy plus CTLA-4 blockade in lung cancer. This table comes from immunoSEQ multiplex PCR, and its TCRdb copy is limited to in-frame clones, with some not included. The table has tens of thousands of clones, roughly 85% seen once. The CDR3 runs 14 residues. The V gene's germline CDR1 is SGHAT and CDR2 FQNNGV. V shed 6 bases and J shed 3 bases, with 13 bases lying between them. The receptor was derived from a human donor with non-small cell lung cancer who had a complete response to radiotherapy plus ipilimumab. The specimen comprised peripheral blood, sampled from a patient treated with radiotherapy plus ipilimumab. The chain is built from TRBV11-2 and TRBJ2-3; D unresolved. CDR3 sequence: CASRADPGTDTQYF. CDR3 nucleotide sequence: TGTGCCAGCAGGGCGGACCCTGGGACAGATACGCAGTATTTT.